The rows below give T cell receptor beta chains drawn from one sample of a study of blood T cells in healthy people across ages. TCRdb recomputed calls from the 5' RACE reads with MiXCR, one row per CDR3 protein. The repertoire holds 660,000 or so distinct CDR3 sequences, with roughly 53% as singletons. Material for sequencing was blood. These receptor sequences come from a man aged 55 to 70 in good health. Both conserved end residues are part of each CDR3. Fields, in order: clone size, V gene, D gene, J gene, CDR3 protein, CDR3 DNA. The D gene is left open where the match is weak. Only some rows state a clone size, as once, few, many or a class for expanded clones.

size: NA; V: TRBV5-1; D: NA; J: TRBJ1-4; CDR3: CASSSGAHANEKLFF; DNA: TGCGCCAGCAGCTCAGGGGCTCATGCTAATGAAAAACTGTTTTTT
size: few; V: TRBV9; D: NA; J: TRBJ2-3; CDR3: CASSVSGTTDTQYF; DNA: TGTGCCAGCAGCGTATCAGGTACCACAGATACGCAGTATTTT
size: once; V: TRBV6-6; D: NA; J: TRBJ2-1; CDR3: CASIAGFGNEQFF; DNA: TGTGCCAGCATCGCGGGGTTCGGGAATGAGCAGTTCTTC
size: NA; V: TRBV5-1; D: NA; J: TRBJ2-7; CDR3: CASSSQVGLAYEQYF; DNA: TGCGCCAGCAGCTCCCAGGTCGGACTCGCCTACGAGCAGTACTTC
size: few; V: TRBV6-6; D: TRBD1; J: TRBJ2-1; CDR3: CASRSGTGSYNEQFF; DNA: TGTGCCAGCAGATCCGGGACAGGCTCCTACAATGAGCAGTTCTTC
size: NA; V: TRBV7-9; D: NA; J: TRBJ1-2; CDR3: CASSVPGQIYGYTF; DNA: TGTGCCAGCAGCGTACCAGGACAGATCTATGGCTACACCTTC
size: NA; V: TRBV4-1; D: NA; J: TRBJ1-1; CDR3: CASSQDEGGEAFF; DNA: TGCGCCAGCAGCCAAGATGAGGGCGGTGAAGCTTTCTTT
size: NA; V: TRBV20-1; D: NA; J: TRBJ2-4; CDR3: CSAPPPLGSSGLAKNIQYF; DNA: TGCAGTGCTCCCCCCCCATTGGGAAGTTCGGGGCTAGCCAAAAACATTCAGTACTTC
size: once; V: TRBV2; D: NA; J: TRBJ2-5; CDR3: CASSDGQETQYF; DNA: TGTGCCAGCAGTGACGGCCAAGAGACCCAGTACTTC
size: NA; V: TRBV20-1; D: TRBD1; J: TRBJ2-1; CDR3: CSAGVGTGVGEQFF; DNA: TGCAGTGCTGGAGTCGGGACAGGGGTAGGGGAGCAGTTCTTC
size: once; V: TRBV12-3/TRBV12-4; D: TRBD1; J: TRBJ2-4; CDR3: CASTPGTGKNIQYF; DNA: TGTGCCAGCACCCCCGGGACAGGCAAAAACATTCAGTACTTC
size: NA; V: TRBV27; D: NA; J: TRBJ2-7; CDR3: CASSSIPSMTSSYEQYF; DNA: TGTGCCAGCAGTTCTATCCCCTCTATGACATCCTCCTACGAGCAGTACTTC
size: NA; V: TRBV29-1; D: TRBD1; J: TRBJ1-4; CDR3: CSVERQGGRLFF; DNA: TGCAGCGTCGAACGACAGGGCGGAAGACTGTTTTTT
size: few; V: TRBV2; D: TRBD2; J: TRBJ2-1; CDR3: CASSLGGASISEQFF; DNA: TGTGCCAGCAGTCTCGGGGGGGCCTCAATCAGTGAGCAGTTCTTC
size: few; V: TRBV18; D: NA; J: TRBJ1-1; CDR3: CASSPLDTEAFF; DNA: TGTGCCAGCTCACCACTGGACACTGAAGCTTTCTTT
size: NA; V: TRBV20-1; D: TRBD1; J: TRBJ2-5; CDR3: CSARDPPGQRETQYF; DNA: TGCAGTGCTAGAGACCCCCCGGGACAGCGAGAGACCCAGTACTTC
size: NA; V: TRBV3-1; D: TRBD2; J: TRBJ2-7; CDR3: CASSLTREGEQYF; DNA: TGTGCCAGCAGCCTAACCAGGGAGGGCGAGCAGTACTTC
size: NA; V: TRBV12-3/TRBV12-4; D: NA; J: TRBJ2-2; CDR3: CASSFFAANTGELFF; DNA: TGTGCCAGCAGTTTCTTTGCGGCTAACACCGGGGAGCTGTTTTTT
size: NA; V: TRBV7-9; D: NA; J: TRBJ1-6; CDR3: CASSLEDSHSYNSPLHF; DNA: TGTGCCAGCAGCTTAGAGGACAGCCACTCCTATAATTCACCCCTCCACTTT
size: NA; V: TRBV6-5; D: NA; J: TRBJ1-4; CDR3: CASSGGHFNEKLFF; DNA: TGTGCCAGCAGTGGCGGTCATTTTAATGAAAAACTGTTTTTT
size: once; V: TRBV2; D: TRBD2; J: TRBJ2-3; CDR3: CASSGLAAHTDTQYF; DNA: TGTGCCAGCAGTGGACTAGCGGCCCATACAGATACGCAGTATTTT
size: NA; V: TRBV2; D: TRBD1; J: TRBJ2-1; CDR3: CASSEALLGTGEFF; DNA: TGTGCCAGCAGTGAAGCGCTTCTGGGGACAGGGGAGTTCTTC
size: NA; V: TRBV20-1; D: TRBD1; J: TRBJ1-2; CDR3: CSASVTGRDGYTF; DNA: TGCAGTGCCTCCGTGACAGGGAGGGATGGCTACACCTTC
size: once; V: TRBV29-1; D: TRBD2; J: TRBJ2-3; CDR3: CSSGGTSGTSTDTQYF; DNA: TGCAGCTCAGGCGGGACTAGCGGGACCAGCACAGATACGCAGTATTTT
size: NA; V: TRBV7-2; D: NA; J: TRBJ1-2; CDR3: CASSHANRVGGYTF; DNA: TGTGCCAGCAGCCACGCGAACAGGGTCGGCGGCTACACCTTC
size: once; V: TRBV27; D: NA; J: TRBJ2-3; CDR3: CATRPPRWDTQYF; DNA: TGTGCCACCCGACCGCCCAGGTGGGATACGCAGTATTTT
size: few; V: TRBV18; D: NA; J: TRBJ2-1; CDR3: CASSPKKLIDEQFF; DNA: TGTGCCAGCTCACCAAAAAAGTTAATCGATGAGCAGTTCTTC
size: few; V: TRBV20-1; D: TRBD2; J: TRBJ2-4; CDR3: CSARVGGRDIQYF; DNA: TGCAGTGCTAGAGTTGGAGGGAGGGACATTCAGTACTTC
size: many; V: TRBV12-3/TRBV12-4; D: NA; J: TRBJ1-6; CDR3: CASSRDGPNSPLHF; DNA: TGTGCCAGCAGCCGGGACGGACCGAATTCACCCCTCCACTTT